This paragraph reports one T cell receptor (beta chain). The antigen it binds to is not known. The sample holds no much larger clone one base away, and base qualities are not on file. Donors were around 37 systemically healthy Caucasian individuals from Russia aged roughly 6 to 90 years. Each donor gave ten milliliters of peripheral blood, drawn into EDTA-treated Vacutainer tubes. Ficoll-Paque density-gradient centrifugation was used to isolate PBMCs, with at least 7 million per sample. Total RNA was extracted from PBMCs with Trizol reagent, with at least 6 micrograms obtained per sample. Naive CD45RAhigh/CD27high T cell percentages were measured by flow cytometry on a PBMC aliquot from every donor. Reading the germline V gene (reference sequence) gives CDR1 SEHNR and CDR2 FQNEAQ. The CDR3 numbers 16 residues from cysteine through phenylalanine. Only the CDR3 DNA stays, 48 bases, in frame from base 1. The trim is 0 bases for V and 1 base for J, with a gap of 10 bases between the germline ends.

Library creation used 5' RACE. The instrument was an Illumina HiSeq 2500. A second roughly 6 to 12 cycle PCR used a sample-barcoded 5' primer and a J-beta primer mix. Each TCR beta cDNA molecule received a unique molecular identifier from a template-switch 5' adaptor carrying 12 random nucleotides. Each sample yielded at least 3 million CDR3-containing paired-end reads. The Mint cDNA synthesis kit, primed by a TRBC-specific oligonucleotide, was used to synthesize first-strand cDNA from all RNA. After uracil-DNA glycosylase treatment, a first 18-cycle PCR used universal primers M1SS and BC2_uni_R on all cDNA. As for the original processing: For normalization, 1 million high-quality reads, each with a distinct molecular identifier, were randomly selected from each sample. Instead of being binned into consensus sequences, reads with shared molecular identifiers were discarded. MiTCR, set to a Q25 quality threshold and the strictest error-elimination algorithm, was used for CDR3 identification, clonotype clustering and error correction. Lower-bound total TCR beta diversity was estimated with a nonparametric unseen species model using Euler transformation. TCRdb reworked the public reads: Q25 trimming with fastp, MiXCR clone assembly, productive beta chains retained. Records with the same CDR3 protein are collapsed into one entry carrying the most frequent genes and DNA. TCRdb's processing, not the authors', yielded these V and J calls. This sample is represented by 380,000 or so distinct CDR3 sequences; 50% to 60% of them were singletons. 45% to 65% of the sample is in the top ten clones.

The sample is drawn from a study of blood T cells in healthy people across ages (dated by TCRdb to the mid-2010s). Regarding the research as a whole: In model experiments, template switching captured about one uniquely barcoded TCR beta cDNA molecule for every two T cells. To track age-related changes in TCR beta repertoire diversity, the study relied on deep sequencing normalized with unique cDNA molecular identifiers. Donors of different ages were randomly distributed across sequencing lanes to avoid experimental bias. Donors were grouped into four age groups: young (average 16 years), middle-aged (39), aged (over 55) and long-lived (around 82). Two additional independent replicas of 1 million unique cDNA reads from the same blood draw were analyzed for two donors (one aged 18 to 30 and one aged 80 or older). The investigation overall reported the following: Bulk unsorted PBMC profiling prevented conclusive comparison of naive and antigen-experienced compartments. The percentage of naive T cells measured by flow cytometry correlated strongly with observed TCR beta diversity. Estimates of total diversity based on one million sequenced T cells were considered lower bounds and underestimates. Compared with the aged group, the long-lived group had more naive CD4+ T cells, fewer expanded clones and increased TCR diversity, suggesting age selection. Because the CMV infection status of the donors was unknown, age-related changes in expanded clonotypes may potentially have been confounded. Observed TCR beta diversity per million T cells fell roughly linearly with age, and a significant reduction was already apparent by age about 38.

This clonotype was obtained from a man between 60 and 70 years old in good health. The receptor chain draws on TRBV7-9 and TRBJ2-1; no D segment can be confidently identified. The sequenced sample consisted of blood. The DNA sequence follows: TGTGCCAGCAGCTTAGCCACTCCATTTTCCTACAATGAGCAGTTCTTC. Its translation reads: CASSLATPFSYNEQFF.